The 18 T cell receptor beta chains below all came from one sample that was sequenced in a study of T cell responses to AZD1222 COVID-19 vaccine. Method: immunoSEQ multiplex PCR; TCRdb's copy keeps in-frame clones and lacks some. The sample has roughly 150,000 clones, over 85% seen once. The sequenced sample was peripheral blood, obtained on day 0 of AZD1222 vaccination. The receptors here all came from an adult in good health.

This chain connects TRBV6-5 to TRBJ2-5, with D perhaps TRBD1 (7 bases). Germline CDR1 MNHEY, CDR2 SVGAGI. CDR3 size: 13 residues. The V end was cut by 6 bases, the J end by 5 bases, with 13 bases between. CDR3 protein: CASRPTGRETQYF. The CDR3 DNA is TGTGCCAGCAGGCCGACAGGGAGGGAGACCCAGTACTTC.

This rearrangement joins TRBV23-1 to TRBJ2-7, with D possibly matching TRBD1 (5 bases). TRBV23-1 carries the ORF label, with uncertain function. This CDR3 is built from 15 residues. V lost 0 bases and J lost 5, with 14 bases in between. CDR3 amino acids: CASSQSGQGSNEQYF. CDR3 nucleotides: TGCGCCAGCAGTCAATCCGGGCAGGGATCCAACGAGCAGTACTTC.

This clone was counted a few times. V and J are TRBV27 and TRBJ1-1, with D unclear. The ends were cut back, 5 bases at V and 2 bases at J, with 24 bases in the middle. CDR3 length: 18 amino acids. CDR1 is MNHEY and CDR2 is SMNVEV in the germline V gene (reference sequence). This CDR3 is CASSPSTIPGIRNTEAFF. The DNA of the CDR3 is TGTGCCAGCAGTCCGTCGACTATACCGGGAATCCGTAACACTGAAGCTTTCTTT.

With regard to this clone: The same CDR3 arises from other DNA sequences in this sample as well. The genes are TRBV20-1 and TRBJ1-2, with D perhaps matching TRBD1 (5 bases). Germline lookup yields CDR1 DFQATT and CDR2 SNEGSKA (reference sequence). V lost 6 bases and J lost 3, with 8 bases in between. The CDR3 runs 11 residues. CDR3 region: CSARRDYGYTF. The CDR3 region has the DNA TGCAGTGCCCGCAGGGACTATGGCTACACCTTC.

This clone has just a few counts. The rearrangement uses TRBV4-2 and TRBJ2-3; possibly TRBD2 for D (7 bases). The CDR3 is 15 amino acids. V was trimmed by 1 base and J by 4 bases, leaving 12 bases between them. Germline V gene sequence: CDR1 LGHNA, CDR2 YNFKEQ. In nucleotides, the CDR3 is TGTGCCAGCAGCCAAGGGGGGGGCGCGGCAGATACGCAGTATTTT. Its translation: CASSQGGGAADTQYF.

This clone was seen a handful of times. The chain couples TRBV6-5 to TRBJ1-3; TRBD1 matches at 7 bases. Germline-derived CDR1 and CDR2 are MNHEY and SVGAGI. After removal of 4 bases from V and 0 bases from J, the junction contained 0 bases not matched to a gene. This CDR3 is built from 14 residues. The CDR3 nucleotides are TGTGCCAGCAGTTCAGGGGGCTCTGGAAACACCATATATTTT. Residues: CASSSGGSGNTIYF.

The chain combines TRBV2 with TRBJ2-7; TRBD2 matches 7 bases. The CDR3 contains 14 residues. Germline V gene data show CDR1 as SNHLY and CDR2 as FYNNEI. V trimming: 4 bases; J trimming: 9 bases; junction bases outside the gene matches: 12. The CDR3 DNA reads TGTGCCAGCAGTGCGAGGCTAGCGGTCGTCGGGCAGTACTTC. It yields the protein CASSARLAVVGQYF.

The chain links TRBV9 to TRBJ2-1, with D perhaps given as TRBD1 or TRBD2 (5 bases each). The ends were cut back, 3 bases at V and 2 bases at J, with 15 bases in the middle. Germline V gene data show CDR1 as SGDLS and CDR2 as YYNGEE. The CDR3 length is 16 residues. The CDR3 coding sequence is TGTGCCAGCAGCGGTGGGGGACCCTTCCCCTACAATGAGCAGTTCTTC. Encoded protein: CASSGGGPFPYNEQFF.

This clone was found a few times. The rearrangement links TRBV28 to TRBJ1-2; D might be TRBD1 (5 bases). CDR1 is MDHEN, CDR2 SYDVKM, per germline. The CDR3 is 12 amino acids. The CDR3 protein is CAWGRGIGGYTF. In DNA form, the CDR3 reads TGTGCTTGGGGGAGGGGAATAGGTGGCTACACCTTC.

V gene TRBV7-3 combines with J gene TRBJ2-2; 7 nucleotides line up with TRBD1. The junction had 13 bases not matched to a gene; V was cut back by 6 bases and J by 9 bases. The CDR3 sequence is 15 residues long. Germline V gives CDR1 SGHTA, CDR2 FQGTGA. CDR3 sequence (DNA): TGTGCCAGCAGTAAAAACCAGGGGGAGCCAAGGGAGCTGTTTTTT. Translated: CASSKNQGEPRELFF.

This clone was counted a single time. The J gene is TRBJ2-3, the V gene TRBV10-1; D is unresolved. In germline, CDR1 is WNHNN, CDR2 SYGVQD (reference sequence). V gave up 0 bases and J gave up 3 bases, with 10 bases separating them. The CDR3 is 15 residues long. CDR3 DNA: TGCGCCAGCAGTGAGTCGACGGGTGGGACAGATACGCAGTATTTT. Its translation is CASSESTGGTDTQYF.

The sample holds a few counts of this clone. The chain employs TRBV14 and TRBJ2-7, with unresolved D. The ends were cut back, 0 bases at V and 4 bases at J, with 10 bases in the middle. The CDR3 is made up of 14 amino acids. In germline, CDR1 is SGHDN, CDR2 FVKESK. The CDR3 loop reads CASSQDITVYEQYF. CDR3 DNA: TGTGCCAGCAGCCAAGATATAACGGTTTACGAGCAGTACTTC.

The chain joins TRBV2 to TRBJ1-5, with a possible D match to TRBD1 (5 bases). Trimming removed 0 bases at V and 2 bases at J, with 17 bases between. The CDR3 covers 18 residues. Germline V gene data show CDR1 as SNHLY and CDR2 as FYNNEI. The CDR3 coding sequence is TGTGCCAGCAGTGAAGCAACGTCAGGGAGGTTAGGCAATCAGCCCCAGCATTTT. It encodes CASSEATSGRLGNQPQHF.

The V and J genes are TRBV3-1 (or the pseudogene TRBV3-2) and TRBJ2-1; 12 bases fit TRBD2. This CDR3 has 15 residues. The trim removed 5 bases at V and 6 bases at J, leaving 5 bases unmatched. Germline CDR1 is LGHDT and CDR2 is YNNKEL (reference sequence). The CDR3 sequence is CASSSSGRDSNEQFF. The CDR3, as DNA: TGTGCCAGCAGCTCTAGCGGGAGGGATTCCAATGAGCAGTTCTTC.

V usage is TRBV7-8 and J usage is TRBJ2-3; TRBD2 agrees at 7 bases. CDR3 length: 17 residues. J gave up 7 bases and V 5 bases, and 18 bases lay outside the gene matches. Germline CDR1 SGHVS, CDR2 FQNEAQ. The CDR3 nucleotides read TGTGCCAGCAGCCCCCTTGGCGACCGACTCGGGGGGTATACGCAGTATTTT. Its protein product is CASSPLGDRLGGYTQYF.

This chain connects TRBV6-5 to TRBJ1-6, with D hard to call. Per the germline V gene, CDR1 is MNHEY and CDR2 is SVGAGI. V lost 6 bases and J 8 bases, leaving 14 bases between the germline ends. CDR3 length: 14 residues. The CDR3 loop is CASSLQSRHSPLHF. CDR3 coding DNA: TGTGCCAGCAGCCTACAGAGCAGGCATTCACCCCTCCACTTT.

The genes are TRBV10-2 and TRBJ2-2, with D maybe TRBD2 (6 bases). Germline V CDR1 and CDR2: WSHSY, SAAADI. CDR3 length: 13 amino acids. V lost 5 bases, J lost 3 bases, and 7 bases lay in between. DNA for the CDR3: TGCGCCAGCAGTTGGGACTACACCGGGGAGCTGTTTTTT. Residues: CASSWDYTGELFF.

This chain links TRBV29-1 with TRBJ1-6; 9 bases fit TRBD1. V shed 7 bases, J shed 6 bases, and the junction held 7 bases outside the gene matches. CDR3 length: 14 residues. Germline loops: CDR1 SQVTM, CDR2 ANQGSEA. CDR3 residues: CSARTGEANSPLHF. In DNA, the CDR3 is TGCAGCGCACGGACAGGGGAGGCTAATTCACCCCTCCACTTT.